What follows are 24 T cell receptor beta chains derived from one specimen sequenced in a study of blood T cells in healthy people across ages. Together with a sample-barcoded 5' primer, a J-beta primer mix was included in a second PCR lasting roughly 6 to 12 cycles. TCRdb redid the calling of the 5' RACE reads with MiXCR, one entry per CDR3 protein. The top ten clones hold roughly 2% of a sample with over 1.5 million distinct CDR3 sequences, around 48% of them seen once. Sequencing used blood. The receptor set was obtained from a woman aged 40 to 49 in good health.

This rearrangement joins TRBV6-5 to TRBJ1-4, with D uncertain. V lost 0 bases, J lost 8 bases, and 13 bases lay in between. Germline CDR1 MNHEY, CDR2 SVGAGI. The CDR3 loop spans 15 amino acids. CDR3 residues: CASSYSPSGAEKLFF. CDR3 DNA sequence: TGTGCCAGCAGTTACTCGCCCTCGGGCGCGGAAAAACTGTTTTTT.

The V and J genes are TRBV7-9 and TRBJ2-3; the match to TRBD1 covers 7 bases. CDR3 size: 16 residues. V lost 4 bases to trimming and J lost 4 bases; unmatched junction nucleotides: 11. Germline V gene sequence: CDR1 SEHNR, CDR2 FQNEAQ (reference sequence). CDR3: CASSSPLTGVPDTQYF. The CDR3 bases are TGTGCCAGCAGCTCCCCCCTCACAGGGGTACCAGATACGCAGTATTTT.

The chain links TRBV18 to TRBJ2-6; D not resolved. Trimming shortened V by 4 bases and J by 0 bases, and 10 bases separated the two germline ends. The CDR3 consists of 16 residues. The germline gives CDR1 KGHSH, CDR2 LQKENI. The CDR3: CASSLQLSSGANVLTF. DNA of the CDR3: TGTGCCAGCTCACTGCAGCTTAGCTCTGGGGCCAACGTCCTGACTTTC.

The V call is TRBV4-3, the J call TRBJ2-1; a weak D match, TRBD2 (5 bases). The ends were cut back, 2 bases at V and 9 bases at J, with 17 bases in the middle. This CDR3 comprises 15 residues. Germline assignment: CDR1 LGHNA and CDR2 YSLEER. CDR3 protein: CASSQLGATGLEQFF. The DNA for the CDR3 is TGCGCCAGCAGCCAACTGGGAGCCACCGGGCTTGAGCAGTTCTTC.

This clonotype was recorded only once. V and J are TRBV7-9 and TRBJ2-5; 7 nucleotides align to TRBD1. V lost 5 bases, J lost 2 bases, and 8 bases stayed unmatched. From germline, CDR1 is SEHNR and CDR2 FQNEAQ (reference sequence). This CDR3 is built from 15 residues. CDR3 residues: CASSKTGQPQETQYF. CDR3 coding DNA: TGTGCCAGCAGCAAAACGGGACAGCCACAAGAGACCCAGTACTTC.

This clonotype was detected a few times. This chain connects TRBV20-1 to TRBJ2-3, with 8 bases aligning to TRBD2. The CDR3 sequence is 17 residues long. Germline V CDR1 and CDR2: DFQATT, SNEGSKA (reference sequence). J was trimmed by 2 bases and V by 0 bases; bases with no gene match: 10. The CDR3 loop reads CSARELLAGFSTDTQYF. CDR3 DNA: TGCAGTGCTAGAGAGTTATTAGCGGGGTTTTCCACAGATACGCAGTATTTT.

This rearrangement joins TRBV4-2 to TRBJ1-2; D uncertain. Germline CDR1 and CDR2: LGHNA and YNFKEQ. The ends were cut back, 5 bases at V and 0 bases at J, with 16 bases in the middle. The CDR3 consists of 16 residues. Here the CDR3 reads CASSTPTGRTNYGYTF. CDR3 nucleotides: TGTGCCAGCAGCACCCCGACCGGCCGGACTAACTATGGCTACACCTTC.

The chain is built from TRBV7-2 and TRBJ2-7, with TRBD2 identical over 8 bases. Unmatched junction bases numbered 8, after V lost 1 base and J lost 6 bases. This CDR3 contains 15 residues. Looked up from germline, CDR1 is SGHTA and CDR2 is FQGNSA. CDR3 in amino acids: CASSLEAGTSIEQYF. The CDR3, as DNA: TGTGCCAGCAGCTTAGAGGCCGGGACTAGTATCGAGCAGTACTTC.

This clonotype was seen a few times. The rearrangement joins TRBV7-9 to TRBJ2-5; D may be TRBD1 (5 bases). This CDR3 has 14 amino acids. Germline lookup yields CDR1 SEHNR and CDR2 FQNEAQ (reference sequence). The V end was cut by 2 bases, the J end by 4 bases, with 11 bases between. The CDR3 spells CASSLQRQRETQYF. The CDR3 DNA reads TGTGCCAGCAGCTTACAGAGACAGAGAGAGACCCAGTACTTC.

The chain employs TRBV6-5 and TRBJ1-6, with D perhaps matching TRBD1 (5 bases). Germline V CDR1 and CDR2: MNHEY, SVGAGI. The V and J ends lost 0 bases and 14 bases respectively, with 20 bases between them. The CDR3 runs to 16 residues. CDR3 sequence reads: CASSYSRGAYLPALHF. In nucleotides, the CDR3 is TGTGCCAGCAGTTACTCGAGAGGGGCTTACCTACCGGCCCTCCACTTT.

The CDR3 is CASSLEERRQNTGELFF. The CDR3 coding sequence is TGTGCCAGCAGCTTAGAGGAAAGAAGACAAAACACCGGGGAGCTGTTTTTT. The chain recombines TRBV7-3 with TRBJ2-2; D not certain. This CDR3 comprises 17 residues. Germline V gene data show CDR1 as SGHTA and CDR2 as FQGTGA. Deletions cut 2 bases from V and 2 bases from J, with 15 bases between.

This clonotype was observed a few times. The chain joins TRBV6-5 to TRBJ1-2; D is ambiguous. Trimming took 2 bases from V and 8 from J, leaving 12 bases between them. The CDR3 loop spans 13 amino acids. Germline lookup yields CDR1 MNHEY and CDR2 SVGAGI. As DNA, the CDR3 is TGTGCCAGCAGTTACCCTGGATTACCCGGCTACACCTTC. Encoded protein: CASSYPGLPGYTF.

The chain has TRBV7-2 and TRBJ2-7, with 9 bases fitting TRBD2. V was pared by 5 bases and J by 7 bases, with 12 bases of the junction left unmatched. CDR1 is SGHTA and CDR2 is FQGNSA in the germline V gene. The CDR3 contains 15 residues. CDR3 nucleotide sequence: TGTGCCAGCAGCCGCGGGGGGGGACCCTACAATGAGCAGTACTTC. Translation: CASSRGGGPYNEQYF.

The chain carries TRBV7-8 and TRBJ2-6, with a weak D call TRBD2 (6 bases). This CDR3 has 18 residues. V was trimmed by 3 bases and J by 1 base, leaving 16 bases between them. Looked up from germline, CDR1 is SGHVS and CDR2 is FQNEAQ. CDR3 residues: CASSFERRARSGANVLTF. CDR3 nucleotides: TGTGCCAGCAGCTTCGAACGGAGGGCGAGATCTGGGGCCAACGTCCTGACTTTC.

This sequence joins TRBV6-2 or TRBV6-3 and TRBJ2-5; D is uncertain. The germline CDR1 and CDR2 sequences are MNHEY and SVGEGT. V lost 0 bases and J 11 bases, leaving 16 bases between the germline ends. The CDR3 is made up of 14 amino acids. CDR3 DNA sequence: TGTGCCAGCAGTTACTCTGGGCTGGAGAATGAGCAGTACTTC. It specifies CASSYSGLENEQYF.

This clonotype was found a few times. The V and J genes are TRBV12-3 or TRBV12-4 and TRBJ2-5; 9 positions agree with TRBD1. J lost 6 bases, V lost 3 bases, and 2 bases had no gene match. There are 13 residues in the CDR3. The CDR3 region is CASSFGTGKTQYF. The CDR3 region has the DNA TGTGCCAGCAGTTTCGGGACAGGGAAGACCCAGTACTTC.

This clonotype was recorded a few times. This chain uses TRBV7-9 with TRBJ2-5, with D maybe TRBD2 (6 bases). Trimming removed 5 bases at V and 4 bases at J, with 14 bases between. The CDR3 is 14 residues long. The germline gives CDR1 SEHNR, CDR2 FQNEAQ (reference sequence). CDR3 bases: TGTGCCAGCAGCCCCAGGAGGGGCAGAGAGACCCAGTACTTC. Residues: CASSPRRGRETQYF.

On this clonotype itself: This sequence may be a read error, since a much larger clone differs from it by one base. V and J are TRBV24-1 and TRBJ2-5; a weak D match, TRBD2 (5 bases). Germline values: CDR1 KGHDR, CDR2 SFDVKD. V shed 9 bases and J shed 1 base, with 11 bases lying between them. The CDR3 consists of 13 residues. The CDR3 DNA follows: TGTGCCACCCAGAGGGAGATCCAAGAGACCCAGTACTTC. Its protein is CATQREIQETQYF.

This clonotype was found a few times. The rearrangement joins TRBV5-1 to TRBJ2-7, with TRBD1 matching 8 bases. The CDR3 has 12 amino acids. After removal of 8 bases from V and 5 bases from J, the junction contained 6 bases not matched to a gene. Germline V gene data show CDR1 as SGHRS and CDR2 as YFSETQ. CDR3 amino acids: CASNATGDEQYF. The CDR3 DNA follows: TGCGCCAGTAATGCGACAGGGGACGAGCAGTACTTC.

This clonotype was counted a few times. This chain links TRBV7-2 with TRBJ2-4, with 8 bases that match TRBD1. The CDR3 has 19 amino acids. V lost 0 bases, J lost 0 bases, and 10 bases stayed unmatched. Germline-derived CDR1 and CDR2 are SGHTA and FQGNSA. The CDR3 here is CASSLAPGQVSLAKNIQYF. The CDR3 DNA follows: TGTGCCAGCAGCTTAGCCCCGGGACAGGTCTCTCTAGCCAAAAACATTCAGTACTTC.

This clonotype was detected a few times. The V and J genes are TRBV12-3 or TRBV12-4 and TRBJ2-1, with TRBD1 matching 8 bases. This CDR3 has 15 amino acids. Trimming cost V 6 bases and J 1 base; bases outside gene matches: 5. The CDR3 here is CASRKQGGSYNEQFF. CDR3 DNA sequence: TGTGCCAGCAGGAAACAGGGGGGTTCCTACAATGAGCAGTTCTTC.

The chain employs TRBV28 and TRBJ2-3, with a possible D match to TRBD2 (7 bases). Germline CDR1 MDHEN, CDR2 SYDVKM. The CDR3 sequence is 16 residues long. V lost 5 bases, J lost 3 bases, and 18 bases lay in between. The chain's CDR3 is CASSLIEGGKTDTQYF. The CDR3 nucleotides are TGTGCCAGCAGTCTAATCGAGGGGGGGAAGACAGATACGCAGTATTTT.

The chain is built from TRBV20-1 and TRBJ2-3; TRBD1 matches at 7 bases. Germline V gene sequence: CDR1 DFQATT, CDR2 SNEGSKA (reference sequence). After removal of 5 bases from V and 6 bases from J, the junction contained 11 bases not matched to a gene. The CDR3 is 14 residues long. The DNA of the CDR3 is TGCAGTGCTCCGAGCCCGGGACAGCGGGATACGCAGTATTTT. Amino acid sequence: CSAPSPGQRDTQYF.

V usage is TRBV20-1 and J usage is TRBJ2-1, with D possibly TRBD2 on 7 matching bases. This CDR3 is built from 15 residues. Trimming cost V 4 bases and J 4 bases, with 17 bases left between them. The germline gives CDR1 DFQATT, CDR2 SNEGSKA (reference sequence). CDR3 sequence reads: CSAIPAGAQYNEQFF. The DNA for the CDR3 is TGCAGTGCTATACCCGCGGGGGCCCAATACAATGAGCAGTTCTTC.